What follows is one TCR beta chain and its context. The data derive from a study of blood T cell repertoires in COVID-19. About the research overall: Sites across the United States, Italy and Spain contributed samples from acute and convalescent COVID-19.

Original analysis: Nucleated cell counts were estimated from reference gene primer amplification. The method was immunoSEQ multiplex PCR; TCRdb's version includes in-frame clones alone and lacks a portion of them. For V, J and clone size, that table is used; D and trimming come from the DNA. The repertoire holds 150,000 to 200,000 clones, more than 70% seen once, with around 2.8% in the top ten. The CDR3 spans 14 residues. With 4 bases clipped from V and 2 bases from J, the junction kept 2 bases outside the gene matches. Germline V gene sequence: CDR1 MDHEN, CDR2 SYDVKM. The rearrangement uses TRBV28 and TRBJ1-3; 7 nucleotides agree with TRBD1. Sequenced material: peripheral blood. This TCR derives from a woman of 80 years or more with active or convalescent COVID-19. This CDR3 is CASSWTGPGNTIYF. The CDR3 DNA reads TGTGCCAGCAGTTGGACAGGCCCTGGAAACACCATATATTTT.